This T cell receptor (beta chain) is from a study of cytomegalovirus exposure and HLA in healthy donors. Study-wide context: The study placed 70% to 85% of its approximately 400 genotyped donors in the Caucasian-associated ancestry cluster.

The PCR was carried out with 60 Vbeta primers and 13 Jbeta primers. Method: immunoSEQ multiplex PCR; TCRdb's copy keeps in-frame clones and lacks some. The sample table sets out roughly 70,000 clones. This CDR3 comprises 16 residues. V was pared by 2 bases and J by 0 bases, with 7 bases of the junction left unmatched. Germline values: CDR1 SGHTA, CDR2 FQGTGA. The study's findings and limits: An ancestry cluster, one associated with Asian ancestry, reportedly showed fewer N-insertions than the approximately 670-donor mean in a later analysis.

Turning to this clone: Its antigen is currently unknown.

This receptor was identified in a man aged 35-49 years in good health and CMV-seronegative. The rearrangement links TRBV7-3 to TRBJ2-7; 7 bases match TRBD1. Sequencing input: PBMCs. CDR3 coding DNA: TGTGCCAGCAGCTTATCCGGGACAGACGGCTCCTACGAGCAGTACTTC. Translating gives CASSLSGTDGSYEQYF.